Below, 10 T cell receptor beta chains from the same sample are listed, as sequenced in a study of T cells in Graves' hyperthyroidism and ophthalmopathy. Amplified TCR beta CDR3 regions came from RNA transcripts. HTBI primers drove first-round RT-PCR of the TCR CDR3. One entry per CDR3 protein, called by TCRdb with MiXCR from the multiplex PCR reads. Of about 550,000 distinct CDR3 sequences listed, roughly 20% were seen once; the top ten hold approximately 25%. Sequenced: blood. The receptor source for this set is a man between 18 and 29 years old with Graves' hyperthyroidism.

The CDR3 region is CASSPGGLRSYEQYF. The CDR3 DNA reads as TGTGCCAGCAGCCCCGGAGGACTAAGGTCCTACGAGCAGTACTTC. The V call is TRBV12-3 or TRBV12-4, the J call TRBJ2-7; tentative D call: TRBD2 (6 bases). The CDR3 sequence is 15 residues long. V gave up 6 bases and J gave up 1 base, with 16 bases separating them.

This clonotype has at least ten counts. V gene TRBV2 combines with J gene TRBJ2-6; 10 bases agree with TRBD1. Germline CDR1 SNHLY, CDR2 FYNNEI. The V gene end was trimmed by 8 bases and the J gene end by 0 bases; junction bases not matched to a gene: 4. This CDR3 has 16 residues. The CDR3 loop is CASGGQGSSGANVLTF. CDR3 in DNA: TGTGCCAGCGGGGGACAGGGGAGCTCTGGGGCCAACGTCCTGACTTTC.

This clonotype has at least ten counts. The chain uses TRBV2 and TRBJ2-2; no firm D call. The germline V gene encodes CDR1 SNHLY and CDR2 FYNNEI. The CDR3 runs to 13 residues. The ends were cut back, 5 bases at V and 4 bases at J, with 8 bases in the middle. In DNA form, the CDR3 reads TGTGCCAGCAGTCCCGGGCCCACCGGGGAGCTGTTTTTT. Its translation: CASSPGPTGELFF.

J is TRBJ2-4 and V is TRBV14; weak D call: TRBD2 (5 bases). Germline CDR1 is SGHDN and CDR2 is FVKESK. V lost 3 bases to trimming and J lost 4 bases, with 13 bases between them. The CDR3 is 15 residues long. CDR3 in amino acids: CASSHRGRWKNIQYF. The CDR3 bases are TGTGCCAGCAGCCATAGAGGGCGGTGGAAAAACATTCAGTACTTC.

Ten or more counts support this clonotype. V usage is TRBV7-9 and J usage is TRBJ1-2; D gene uncertain. V was clipped by 5 bases and J by 10 bases, with 2 bases between them. The length of the CDR3 is 8 residues. Germline V gene lookup returns CDR1 SEHNR and CDR2 FQNEAQ (reference sequence). In DNA form, the CDR3 reads TGTGCCAGCAGCCTCTACACCTTC. It translates to CASSLYTF.

V and J are TRBV12-3 or TRBV12-4 and TRBJ1-2, with D perhaps TRBD1 (5 bases). The CDR3 contains 13 residues. Trimming pared 6 bases from V and 4 bases from J, leaving 12 bases between. CDR3 sequence: CASSQQVGYGYTF. In nucleotides, the CDR3 is TGTGCCAGCAGCCAACAGGTTGGCTATGGCTACACCTTC.

This clonotype has just a few counts. The gene calls are TRBV7-8 and TRBJ2-2; no firm D call. The CDR3 loop spans 15 amino acids. V lost 5 bases and J lost 4, with 14 bases in between. Germline assignment: CDR1 SGHVS and CDR2 FQNEAQ. The CDR3 bases are TGTGCCAGCAGCCCCACCGTAGTCAGCACCGGGGAGCTGTTTTTT. Translating gives CASSPTVVSTGELFF.

The rearrangement uses TRBV9 and TRBJ1-2, with D uncertain. Deletions cut 4 bases from V and 0 bases from J, with 13 bases between. CDR3 length equals 15 residues. Germline CDR1 and CDR2: SGDLS and YYNGEE. In nucleotides, the CDR3 is TGTGCCAGCAGCACCCGACAAGAAGCTAACTATGGCTACACCTTC. Translated: CASSTRQEANYGYTF.

This clonotype occurred many times. The chain employs TRBV7-8 and TRBJ2-7; 7 bases match TRBD2. V gave up 0 bases and J gave up 3 bases; unmatched junction bases: 8. CDR1 and CDR2 from the germline V gene are SGHVS and FQNEAQ. The length of the CDR3 is 16 residues. CDR3 sequence: CASSLAQWTRGYEQYF. CDR3 in DNA: TGTGCCAGCAGCTTAGCGCAGTGGACTAGAGGCTACGAGCAGTACTTC.

This clonotype was seen ten or more times. The chain is built from TRBV2 and TRBJ1-2; unclear D gene. The CDR3 runs to 17 residues. V lost 5 bases and J 8 bases, leaving 27 bases between the germline ends. Germline V lookup: CDR1 SNHLY, CDR2 FYNNEI. The chain's CDR3 is CASSLNLEQGFLGGYTF. CDR3 DNA: TGTGCCAGCAGTCTCAATCTAGAACAAGGGTTCCTGGGAGGCTACACCTTC. Full variable domain (remainder filled in from reference TRBV2 and TRBJ1-2): EPEVTQTPSHQVTQMGQEVILRCVPISNHLYFYWYRQILGQKVEFLVSFYNNEISEKSEIFDDQFSVERPDGSNFTLKIRSTKLEDSAMYFCASSLNLEQGFLGGYTFGSGTRLTVV.